These 25 T cell receptor beta chains came from one sample sequenced in a study of cytomegalovirus exposure and HLA in healthy donors. Amplification used 60 Vbeta primers and 13 Jbeta primers. Sequencing used immunoSEQ multiplex PCR; TCRdb keeps in-frame clones, though not all of them. The table lists 150,000 to 200,000 clones, 79% of them singletons. Sequenced input: PBMCs. These TCRs come from a woman between 50 and 59 years old in good health and CMV-seronegative.

The gene calls are TRBV7-6 and TRBJ2-3, with a possible D match to TRBD1 (5 bases). Trimming stripped 1 base from V and 2 bases from J, with 13 bases between. The CDR3 runs to 16 residues. Looked up from germline, CDR1 is SGHVS and CDR2 is FNYEAQ. DNA of the CDR3: TGTGCCAGCAGCTTAGTGGGGCAGGGCCCCACAGATACGCAGTATTTT. Translated, it gives CASSLVGQGPTDTQYF.

The J gene is TRBJ2-5, the V gene TRBV7-9, with 8 bases fitting TRBD1. The ends lost 3 bases at V and 2 bases at J; junction bases unmatched: 11. The CDR3 has 17 residues. Germline CDR1 and CDR2: SEHNR and FQNEAQ (reference sequence). For the CDR3, the DNA is TGTGCCAGCAGCTTGGGCGCCAGGGGGCTCGGGCAAGAGACCCAGTACTTC. It codes for CASSLGARGLGQETQYF. The full variable domain, with the rest looked up from reference TRBV7-9 and TRBJ2-5, is DTGVSQNPRHKITKRGQNVTFRCDPISEHNRLYWYRQTLGQGPEFLTYFQNEAQLEKSRLLSDRFSAERPKGSFSTLEIQRTEQGDSAMYLCASSLGARGLGQETQYFGPGTRLLVL.

The rearrangement joins TRBV19 to TRBJ2-7; possible D gene TRBD2, 6 bases. This CDR3 spans 13 amino acids. Germline-derived CDR1 and CDR2 are LNHDA and SQIVND (reference sequence). V was trimmed by 4 bases and J by 5 bases, leaving 12 bases between them. The CDR3 protein is CASSSFGSHEQYF. The DNA for the CDR3 is TGTGCCAGTAGTAGCTTCGGGAGCCACGAGCAGTACTTC.

This chain links TRBV15 with TRBJ1-5; D might be TRBD1 (6 bases). Germline V gene sequence: CDR1 LNHNV, CDR2 YYDKDF (reference sequence). The CDR3 runs 15 residues. Trimming pared 5 bases from V and 3 bases from J, leaving 14 bases between. Written as DNA, the CDR3 is TGTGCCACCAGCCCCCGCCGGGACACCAATCAGCCCCAGCATTTT. This sequence encodes CATSPRRDTNQPQHF.

This chain joins TRBV7-2 and TRBJ1-2; D is unclear. Germline V gene data show CDR1 as SGHTA and CDR2 as FQGNSA. Trimming took off 7 bases at V and 5 bases at J, with 11 bases between the two ends. This CDR3 comprises 12 residues. CDR3 sequence (DNA): TGTGCCAGCACAGCGCCAACATATGGCTACACCTTC. It translates to CASTAPTYGYTF.

The rearrangement uses TRBV10-3 and TRBJ1-1; the match to TRBD1 covers 7 bases. This CDR3 region has 12 residues. The ends lost 7 bases at V and 7 bases at J; junction bases unmatched: 6. From germline, CDR1 is ENHRY and CDR2 SYGVKD. CDR3 in amino acids: CAITAGGGEAFF. The CDR3 bases are TGTGCCATCACGGCAGGGGGTGGTGAAGCTTTCTTT.

The gene calls are TRBV18 and TRBJ2-2; D gene unclear. Trimming took 2 bases from V and 4 from J, leaving 5 bases between them. Germline values: CDR1 KGHSH, CDR2 LQKENI. This CDR3 comprises 13 residues. The chain's CDR3 is CASSPTVTGELFF. CDR3 DNA sequence: TGTGCCAGCTCACCAACTGTCACCGGGGAGCTGTTTTTT.

The rearrangement uses TRBV28 and TRBJ1-2, with TRBD1 matching over 8 bases. Germline CDR1 MDHEN, CDR2 SYDVKM. This CDR3 region has 14 residues. The ends lost 1 base at V and 5 bases at J; junction bases unmatched: 3. The chain's CDR3 is CASSLYQGAYGYTF. The CDR3 DNA reads as TGTGCCAGCAGTTTATATCAGGGGGCTTATGGCTACACCTTC.

The rearrangement links TRBV10-2 to TRBJ2-1; maybe TRBD2 (6 bases). CDR3 size: 17 residues. Trimming shortened V by 0 bases and J by 7 bases, and 19 bases separated the two germline ends. Germline CDR1 and CDR2: WSHSY and SAAADI. The CDR3 protein is CASSESGAGPTRNEQFF. In DNA form, the CDR3 reads TGCGCCAGCAGTGAGTCCGGGGCGGGACCCACCCGGAATGAGCAGTTCTTC.

This chain uses TRBV7-3 with TRBJ1-2; D may be TRBD1 (6 bases). Trimming cost V 0 bases and J 4 bases, with 12 bases left between them. This CDR3 is built from 15 residues. The germline V gene encodes CDR1 SGHTA and CDR2 FQGTGA. The CDR3: CASSLTGGHRYGYTF. The CDR3 coding sequence is TGTGCCAGCAGCTTAACAGGGGGACACCGCTATGGCTACACCTTC. Full variable domain (rest looked up from reference TRBV7-3 and TRBJ1-2): GAGVSQTPSNKVTEKGKYVELRCDPISGHTALYWYRQSLGQGPEFLIYFQGTGAADDSGLPNDRFFAVRPEGSVSTLKIQRTERGDSAVYLCASSLTGGHRYGYTFGSGTRLTVV.

The V and J genes are TRBV7-2 and TRBJ2-1, with D perhaps matching TRBD2 (5 bases). CDR1 and CDR2 (germline): SGHTA, FQGNSA. V was shortened by 4 bases and J by 1 base, with 11 bases between the two germline ends. This CDR3 spans 15 amino acids. CDR3 loop: CASSSWTRSYNEQFF. Here the CDR3 DNA reads TGTGCCAGCAGCTCCTGGACTCGATCCTACAATGAGCAGTTCTTC.

Here the CDR3 reads CASSPGPPRGGEQYF. The CDR3 coding sequence is TGCGCCAGCAGCCCAGGACCTCCTCGGGGTGGCGAGCAGTACTTC. The chain employs TRBV5-1 and TRBJ2-7, with D possibly TRBD2 on 5 matching bases. Trimming took 4 bases from V and 6 from J, leaving 20 bases between them. This CDR3 has 15 amino acids. Germline V gene lookup returns CDR1 SGHRS and CDR2 YFSETQ.

The chain couples TRBV7-9 to TRBJ2-5; D remains unclear. The end of the DNA fits TRBJ2-7 better, so the J call may be wrong. CDR3 length equals 14 residues. CDR1 is SEHNR, CDR2 FQNEAQ, per germline (reference sequence). CDR3 in amino acids: CASSLAVAVHEQYF. For the CDR3, the DNA is TGTGCCAGCAGCTTAGCAGTTGCGGTCCACGAGCAGTACTTC.

The CDR3 sequence is CASKAGGGTDTQYF. The CDR3 DNA sequence: TGTGCCAGCAAAGCGGGAGGAGGCACAGATACGCAGTATTTT. V and J are TRBV28 and TRBJ2-3, with 9 bases aligning to TRBD2. Per the germline V gene, CDR1 is MDHEN and CDR2 is SYDVKM. V was pared by 7 bases and J by 1 base, with 3 bases of the junction left unmatched. The CDR3 runs 14 residues.

The rearrangement joins TRBV7-3 to TRBJ2-1; 15 positions match TRBD2. Germline CDR1 SGHTA, CDR2 FQGTGA. CDR3 length: 16 amino acids. After removal of 4 bases from V and 10 bases from J, the junction contained 8 bases not matched to a gene. The CDR3 region is CASSSSGLAGGREQFF. CDR3 sequence (DNA): TGTGCCAGCAGCTCTTCGGGACTAGCGGGAGGCAGGGAGCAGTTCTTC.

The chain links TRBV4-3 to TRBJ2-1; 7 bases line up with TRBD2. The CDR3 is 16 residues long. Germline CDR1 reads LGHNA; CDR2 reads YSLEER. After removal of 3 bases from V and 0 bases from J, the junction contained 5 bases not matched to a gene. CDR3 sequence (DNA): TGCGCCAGCAGCCATGCTAGCGGTAGCTCCTACAATGAGCAGTTCTTC. This codes for CASSHASGSSYNEQFF.

The chain uses TRBV2 and TRBJ1-4, with 9 bases matching TRBD1. The CDR3 contains 16 residues. Trimming removed 5 bases from V and 10 bases from J; junction bases left unmatched: 14. Germline V gene lookup returns CDR1 SNHLY and CDR2 FYNNEI. The CDR3 coding sequence is TGTGCCAGCAGTAGTCCCGGGACAGGGACTTTAGTAAAACTGTTTTTT. This codes for CASSSPGTGTLVKLFF.

V and J are TRBV7-2 and TRBJ1-2, with D maybe TRBD1 (6 bases). The CDR3 extends over 13 amino acids. Trimming removed 3 bases at V and 6 bases at J, with 11 bases between. Germline V lookup: CDR1 SGHTA, CDR2 FQGNSA. CDR3 coding DNA: TGTGCCAGCAGCTTTGACAGGTTCAATGGCTACACCTTC. It is translated as CASSFDRFNGYTF.

This chain joins TRBV27 and TRBJ2-3; 7 bases are shared with TRBD2. After removal of 3 bases from V and 7 bases from J, the junction contained 4 bases not matched to a gene. The CDR3 extends over 13 amino acids. Germline V lookup: CDR1 MNHEY, CDR2 SMNVEV (reference sequence). This CDR3 reads CASSLGGANTQYF. CDR3 coding DNA: TGTGCCAGCAGTTTGGGAGGGGCAAATACGCAGTATTTT.

In nucleotides, the CDR3 is TGTGCCAGCAGTGAGACAGGGCGCATACAGGGCTACACCTTC. This gives the protein CASSETGRIQGYTF. The chain employs TRBV25-1 and TRBJ1-2; 7 nucleotides match TRBD1. This CDR3 spans 14 amino acids. The ends lost 3 bases at V and 8 bases at J; junction bases unmatched: 9. Germline lookup yields CDR1 MGHDK and CDR2 SYGVNS.

The V and J genes are TRBV16 and TRBJ2-5; TRBD2 agrees at 7 bases. J was trimmed by 5 bases and V by 1 base; bases with no gene match: 4. There are 14 residues in the CDR3. Germline assignment: CDR1 KGHSY and CDR2 FQNENV. In nucleotides, the CDR3 is TGTGCCAGCAGCCAATTGAACGGGGGGGAGACCCAGTACTTC. It is translated as CASSQLNGGETQYF.

V is TRBV5-3 and J is TRBJ1-5; D is perhaps TRBD1 (6 bases). TRBV5-3 is identified as an open reading frame with a role that is uncertain. The CDR3 covers 15 residues. V was cut by 4 bases and J by 2 bases, with 13 bases left in between. CDR3 region: CARSPGEMGNQPQHF. In DNA, the CDR3 is TGTGCCAGAAGCCCAGGGGAGATGGGCAATCAGCCCCAGCATTTT.

CDR3 sequence reads: CASSRDRESFEQYF. CDR3 nucleotide sequence: TGTGCCTCTTCCCGGGACAGGGAGTCGTTTGAGCAGTACTTC. This chain joins TRBV25-1 and TRBJ2-7; 9 bases agree with TRBD1. Germline V CDR1 and CDR2: MGHDK, SYGVNS. J lost 7 bases, V lost 11 bases, and 15 bases had no gene match. CDR3 length: 14 residues.

This chain joins TRBV5-1 and TRBJ1-2, with a possible D match to TRBD1 (5 bases). The germline gives CDR1 SGHRS, CDR2 YFSETQ. Trimming removed 1 base at V and 1 base at J, with 11 bases between. This CDR3 is built from 15 residues. CDR3 coding DNA: TGCGCCAGCAGCTTGTCCCCCAGGGATAACTATGGCTACACCTTC. This sequence encodes CASSLSPRDNYGYTF.

The J gene is TRBJ2-5, the V gene TRBV11-3; D is perhaps TRBD2 (7 bases). Germline V lookup: CDR1 SGHNT, CDR2 YENEEA. The CDR3 is 14 amino acids. The germline V and J ends were trimmed by 4 bases and 1 base, with 10 bases remaining between them. The CDR3, as DNA: TGTGCCAGCAGCTATGGGGGGGCCCAAGAGACCCAGTACTTC. As protein: CASSYGGAQETQYF.